This T cell receptor beta chain is from a study of blood T cells in healthy people across ages. As for the study in general: When template switching was applied, about one barcoded beta molecule was captured per two T cells.

With regard to this clonotype: One base away lies a much larger clone, so this may be a sequencing read error.

Every donor contributed about 10 milliliters of peripheral blood by blood draw. It was with a sample-barcoded 5' primer and a J-beta primer mix that a second PCR of about 6 to 12 cycles was run. The yield of each sample was at least 2.5 million CDR3-containing paired-end reads. TCRdb re-analysed the 5' RACE reads in MiXCR, keeping a single row per CDR3 protein. The repertoire consists of around 1.7 million distinct CDR3 sequences, with 25% to 30% occurring once and the leading ten covering over 7%. Germline V lookup: CDR1 SGHTA, CDR2 FQGNSA. Trimming took 7 bases from V and 2 from J; bases not matched to a gene: 11. There are 15 residues in the CDR3.

This receptor was obtained from a woman in her thirties in good health. This chain uses TRBV7-2 with TRBJ2-7; TRBD2 matches 7 bases. Sequencing was done on a sample of blood. The CDR3 sequence: CASTGGGGDAYEQYF. Written as DNA, the CDR3 is TGTGCCAGCACCGGTGGGGGGGGTGACGCCTACGAGCAGTACTTC.